This T cell receptor beta chain was sequenced in a study of blood T cell repertoires in COVID-19. For the study at large: Samples taken during acute and convalescent COVID-19 were collected in the United States, Italy and Spain. In each case, the material was cDNA or gDNA derived from T cells, B-cell-depleted T cells, or PBMCs.

CDR1 and CDR2 from the germline V gene are KGHSH and LQKENI. V gave up 5 bases and J gave up 6 bases; unmatched junction bases: 9. This CDR3 has 14 amino acids. As originally analysed: Estimated nucleated cell counts came from reference gene primer amplification. The method was immunoSEQ multiplex PCR; TCRdb's version includes in-frame clones alone and lacks a portion of them. Clone size and V and J calls were adopted from that table, with D and trimming inferred from the DNA. The table includes 70,000 to 80,000 clones, more than 80% detected once. The V gene is TRBV18, the J gene TRBJ1-1, with 7 bases matching TRBD1. Sequenced: peripheral blood. This receptor was taken from a woman older than 75 with active or convalescent COVID-19. CDR3: CASSSDRVGAEAFF. The CDR3 DNA reads as TGTGCCAGCTCATCCGACAGGGTGGGCGCTGAAGCTTTCTTT.